The clone carrying this T cell receptor (beta chain) was recorded a few times. This entry is derived from a study of T-cell memory formation after mild COVID-19. Across the whole study: TCR clusters were mostly confined to one donor each.

TCRdb fed the 5' RACE reads into MiXCR, producing one record per CDR3 protein. The sample yields roughly 170,000 distinct CDR3 sequences, under 20% seen once. What was sequenced was PBMCs or a T cell subset sorted from them (not recorded which). The receptor comes from a man aged 18 to 30 who had mild COVID-19 (a few samples of this study predate the infection). Cell type and time point are not known.

CDR3 in amino acids: CASSESVGSQYIQYF. In DNA, the CDR3 is TGTGCCAGCAGTGAGTCTGTTGGGTCCCAATACATTCAGTACTTC. The gene calls are TRBV2 and TRBJ2-4; D is ambiguous. Germline CDR1 is SNHLY and CDR2 is FYNNEI. V shed 3 bases and J shed 8 bases, with 17 bases lying between them. This CDR3 is built from 15 residues.